This T cell receptor (beta chain) was observed in a study of T cell responses to AZD1222 COVID-19 vaccine. General observations from the study: Nearly half of the spike-specific TCRs reportedly recognize variant regions that carry no mutations.

Regarding this clone: The antigen is undetermined.

Measured with immunoSEQ multiplex PCR; TCRdb has only the in-frame clones, and not every one. In the table there are around 150,000 clones, about nine tenths of which are singletons. V was clipped by 5 bases and J by 7 bases, with 11 bases between them. Germline V gene lookup returns CDR1 MNHEY and CDR2 SVGEGT. The CDR3 covers 12 residues. The chain joins TRBV6-2 or TRBV6-3 to TRBJ1-2, with D tentatively TRBD1 (5 bases). This TCR was recovered from an adult in good health. The specimen was peripheral blood, collected on day 0 of AZD1222 vaccination. Here the CDR3 reads CASSPGQGGYTF. The DNA for the CDR3 is TGTGCCAGCAGTCCCGGCCAGGGTGGCTACACCTTC.